This T cell receptor beta chain was documented in a study of T cells in Graves' hyperthyroidism and ophthalmopathy. Regarding the study as a whole: Most thyroid clonotypes with frequency above 0.001 were detected in blood.

RNA transcripts gave rise to amplified TCR beta CDR3 regions. HTBI primers drove first-round RT-PCR of the TCR CDR3. TCRdb reprocessed the multiplex PCR reads via MiXCR and lists one record per CDR3 protein. The sample has around 720,000 distinct CDR3 sequences; 30% to 40% are singletons. The study defined stable Graves' hyperthyroidism as no ophthalmopathy progression within 18 months. The PBMCs were taken from approximately 11 ml of fresh peripheral blood. V was clipped by 7 bases and J by 0 bases, with 15 bases between them. This CDR3 has 15 amino acids. Germline values: CDR1 SEHNR, CDR2 FQNEAQ (reference sequence). This clonotype was recorded at least ten times. Its antigen is still unknown.

V is TRBV7-9 and J is TRBJ1-1, with a tentative D call TRBD1 (6 bases). The sample taken for sequencing was blood. The TCR was taken from a woman aged 40-49 years with Graves' hyperthyroidism. The CDR3 DNA reads as TGTGCCAGCAACCGGGACACAACCATGAACACTGAAGCTTTCTTT. Its protein is CASNRDTTMNTEAFF.